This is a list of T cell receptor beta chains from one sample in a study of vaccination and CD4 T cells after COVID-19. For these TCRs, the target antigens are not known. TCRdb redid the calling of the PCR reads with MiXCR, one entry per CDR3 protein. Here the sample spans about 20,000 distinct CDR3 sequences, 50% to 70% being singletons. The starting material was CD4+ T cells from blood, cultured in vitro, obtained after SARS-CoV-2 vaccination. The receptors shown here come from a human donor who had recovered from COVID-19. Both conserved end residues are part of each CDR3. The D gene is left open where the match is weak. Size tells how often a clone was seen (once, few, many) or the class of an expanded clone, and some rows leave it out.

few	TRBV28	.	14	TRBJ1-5	TGTGCCAGCAGTCCCCTATGGGGGAATCAGCCCCAGCATTTT	CASSPLWGNQPQHF
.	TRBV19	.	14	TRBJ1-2	TGTGCCAGTAGTCCCCAGACAACTAACTATGGCTACACCTTC	CASSPQTTNYGYTF
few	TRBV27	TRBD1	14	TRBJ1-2	TGTGCCAGCAGACTCCAGGGACAGGGTGGAGGCTACACCTTC	CASRLQGQGGGYTF
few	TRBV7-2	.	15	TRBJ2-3	TGTGCCAGCAGCTTATTCCGGGGAAGCACAGATACGCAGTATTTT	CASSLFRGSTDTQYF
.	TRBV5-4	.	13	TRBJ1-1	TGTGCCAGCAGCTTTGGACAGAGGGGTGAAGCTTTCTTT	CASSFGQRGEAFF
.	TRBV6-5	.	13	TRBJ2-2	TGTGCCAGCAGTTACTCGGGGCAGGGGGAGCTGTTTTTT	CASSYSGQGELFF
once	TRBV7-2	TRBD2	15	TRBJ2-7	TGTGCCAGCAGCCCAGGACTAGCGGGCCCCTACGAGCAGTACTTC	CASSPGLAGPYEQYF
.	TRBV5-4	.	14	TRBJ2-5	TGTGCCAGCAGCCGAACAGGGTCGCGAGAGACCCAGTACTTC	CASSRTGSRETQYF
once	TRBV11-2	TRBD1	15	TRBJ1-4	TGTGCCAGCAGCAGATCGGGACAGCCTAATGAAAAACTGTTTTTT	CASSRSGQPNEKLFF
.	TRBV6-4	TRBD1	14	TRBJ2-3	TGTGCCAGCAGTGACAGGGGGCCCACAGATACGCAGTATTTT	CASSDRGPTDTQYF
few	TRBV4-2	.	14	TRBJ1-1	TGTGCCAGCAGCTCCTATCAGGGTCGGACTGAAGCTTTCTTT	CASSSYQGRTEAFF
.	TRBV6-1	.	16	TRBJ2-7	TGTGCCAGCAGTCTGATTGTGGCAGGTTACACCTACGAGCAGTACTTC	CASSLIVAGYTYEQYF
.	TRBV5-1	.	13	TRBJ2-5	TGCGCCAGCAGCTTAGAAGGGCAAGAGACCCAGTACTTC	CASSLEGQETQYF
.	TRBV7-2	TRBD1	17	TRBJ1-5	TGTGCCAGCAGCACTCACCGGACAGGTTATAGCAATCAGCCCCAGCATTTT	CASSTHRTGYSNQPQHF
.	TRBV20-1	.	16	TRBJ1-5	TGCAGTGCTAGGACCTGGGGGGGGGCGGGTGAACAGCCCCAGCATTTT	CSARTWGGAGEQPQHF
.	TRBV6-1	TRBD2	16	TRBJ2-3	TGTGCCAGCAGCCTTGTAGCGGGGGGGGGGACAGATACGCAGTATTTT	CASSLVAGGGTDTQYF
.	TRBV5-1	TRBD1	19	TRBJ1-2	TGCGCCAGCAGCTCGCCTCATCCAGGACAGGGTCAGGGGAACTATGGCTACACCTTC	CASSSPHPGQGQGNYGYTF
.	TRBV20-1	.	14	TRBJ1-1	TGCAGTGCTACGAAGACAGAGTCGAACACTGAAGCTTTCTTT	CSATKTESNTEAFF
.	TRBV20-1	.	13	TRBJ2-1	TGCAGTGCTAGACATCCGGGGTTGGGTGAGCAGTTCTTC	CSARHPGLGEQFF
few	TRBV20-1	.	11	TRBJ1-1	TGCAGTGCTAGGGAGGCGACTGAAGCTTTCTTT	CSAREATEAFF
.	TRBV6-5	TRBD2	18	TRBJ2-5	TGTGCCAGCAGTTACGGGACTAGCGGGCTAGGGGGGCAAGAGACCCAGTACTTC	CASSYGTSGLGGQETQYF
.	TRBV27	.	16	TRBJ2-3	TGTGCCAGCAGTCCCAGATCGGGAGCCTCACCAGATACGCAGTATTTT	CASSPRSGASPDTQYF
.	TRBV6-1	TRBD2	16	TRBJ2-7	TGTGCCAGCAGTGAGGGACTAGCGGGAGCGGGCTACGAGCAGTACTTC	CASSEGLAGAGYEQYF
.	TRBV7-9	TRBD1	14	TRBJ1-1	TGTGCCAGCAGCGAGGGGGCGCTTAACACTGAAGCTTTCTTT	CASSEGALNTEAFF
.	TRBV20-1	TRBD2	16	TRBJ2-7	TGCAGTGCTCTCGACCGCAGACTAGCGAGTTCCTACGAGCAGTACTTC	CSALDRRLASSYEQYF
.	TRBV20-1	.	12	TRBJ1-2	TGCAGCAGTAGCTGGGGCAGCTATGGCTACACCTTC	CSSSWGSYGYTF
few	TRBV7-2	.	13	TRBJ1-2	TGTGCCAGCAGCTTAGCGCAGGGCTATGGCTACACCTTC	CASSLAQGYGYTF
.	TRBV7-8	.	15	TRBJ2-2	TGTGCCAGCAGCTTAGGGGGCGCGAACACCGGGGAGCTGTTTTTT	CASSLGGANTGELFF